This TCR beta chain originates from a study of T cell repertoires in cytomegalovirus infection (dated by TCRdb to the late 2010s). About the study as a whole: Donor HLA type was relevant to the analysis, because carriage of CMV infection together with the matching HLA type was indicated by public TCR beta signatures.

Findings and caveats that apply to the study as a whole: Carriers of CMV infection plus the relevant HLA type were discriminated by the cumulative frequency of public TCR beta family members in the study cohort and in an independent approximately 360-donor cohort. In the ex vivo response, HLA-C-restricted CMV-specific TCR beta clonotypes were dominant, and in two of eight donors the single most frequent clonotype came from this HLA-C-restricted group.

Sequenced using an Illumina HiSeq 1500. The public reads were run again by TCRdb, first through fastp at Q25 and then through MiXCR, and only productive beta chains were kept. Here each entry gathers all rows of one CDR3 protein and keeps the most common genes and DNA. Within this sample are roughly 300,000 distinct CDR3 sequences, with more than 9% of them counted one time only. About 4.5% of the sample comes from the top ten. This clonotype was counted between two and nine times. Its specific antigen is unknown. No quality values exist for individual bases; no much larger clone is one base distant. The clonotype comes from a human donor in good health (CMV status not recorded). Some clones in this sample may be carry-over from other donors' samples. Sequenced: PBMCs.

CDR3 loop: CASRSRGNNEQFF. The nucleotide sequence is TGTGCCAGCAGATCGCGGGGGAACAATGAGCAGTTCTTC. The sequence joins TRBV6-2 or TRBV6-3 to TRBJ2-1; 7 central bases correspond to TRBD2. The CDR3 covers 13 residues, taking in both the cysteine and the phenylalanine. Only the CDR3 region is kept as DNA, spanning 39 bases read in frame from base 1. The germline V and J ends show losses of 6 bases and 5 bases respectively, and no gene match explains 4 bases of the junction. CDR1 and CDR2 are drawn from the germline V gene: MNHEY, SVGEGT.